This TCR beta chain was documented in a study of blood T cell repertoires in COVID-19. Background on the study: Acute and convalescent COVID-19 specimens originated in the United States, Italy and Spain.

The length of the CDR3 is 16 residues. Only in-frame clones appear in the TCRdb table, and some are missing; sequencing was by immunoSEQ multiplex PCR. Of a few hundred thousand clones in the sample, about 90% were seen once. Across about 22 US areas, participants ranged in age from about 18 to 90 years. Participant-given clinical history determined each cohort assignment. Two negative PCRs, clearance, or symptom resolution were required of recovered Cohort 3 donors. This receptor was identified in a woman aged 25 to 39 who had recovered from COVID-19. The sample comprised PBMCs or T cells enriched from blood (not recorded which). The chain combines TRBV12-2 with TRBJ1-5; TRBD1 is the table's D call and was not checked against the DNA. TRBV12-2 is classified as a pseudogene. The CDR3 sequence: CASRLAFREDNQPQHF. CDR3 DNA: TGTGCAAGTCGCTTAGCATTCAGGGAAGACAATCAGCCCCAGCATTTT.